These T cell receptor beta chains were read from a single sample in a study of shared T cell receptors in the human thymus. Only in-frame clones appear in the TCRdb table, and some are missing; sequencing was by immunoSEQ multiplex PCR. The sample consists of around 68,000 clones, about 95% of them appearing once. The sequencing input was thymocytes. The receptors shown here come from a human donor. The CDR3 runs from the conserved cysteine through the conserved F or W. A D gene is named only where the DNA matches it firmly. The size of a clone is reported for some rows only, either as once, few or many, or as a class for expanded clones.

clone_size j_call d_call v_call cdr3_nt cdr3_aa
. TRBJ2-2 . TRBV7-2 TGTGCCAGCAGCTTAGATCGGACGGGTCTCACCGGGGAGCTGTTTTTT CASSLDRTGLTGELFF
. TRBJ2-3 . TRBV23-1 TGCGCCAGCAGTCAAGGAGAAACCCTTAGTGGCACAGATACGCAGTATTTT CASSQGETLSGTDTQYF
. TRBJ2-3 . TRBV6-5 TGTGCCAGCAGGAGGACACCAAGCTGCACAGATACGCAGTATTTT CASRRTPSCTDTQYF
. TRBJ2-5 TRBD2 TRBV5-4 TGTGCCAGCAGCTTGTTCAGCCTAGCGGGATCCCAAGAGACCCAGTACTTC CASSLFSLAGSQETQYF
. TRBJ2-1 . TRBV28 TGTGCCAGCAGTGACCCGAGAGAGCTTGCGGGTGAGCAGTTCTTC CASSDPRELAGEQFF
. TRBJ2-5 TRBD2 TRBV7-2 TGTGCCAGCAGCCCGGCGCCGACTAGCGATCAAGAGACCCAGTACTTC CASSPAPTSDQETQYF
few TRBJ1-5 . TRBV28 TGTGCCAGCAGTTTGCATCAGCCCCAGCATTTT CASSLHQPQHF
. TRBJ1-2 TRBD1 TRBV5-1 TGCGCCAGCCAAGGACAGGGAAATGGCTACACCTTC CASQGQGNGYTF
. TRBJ1-6 . TRBV30 TGTGCCTGGATCTTTCAGGGGTCCCCGGGGAATTCACCCCTCCACTTT CAWIFQGSPGNSPLHF
. TRBJ2-6 . TRBV4-3 TGCGCCAGCAGCCAAGATCGTATGGCACTGAATCTTATCTCTGGGGCCAACGTCCTGACTTTC CASSQDRMALNLISGANVLTF
. TRBJ1-5 . TRBV28 TGTGCCAGCAGTTTATTCCCCACAGGGTCCAATCAGCCCCAGCATTTT CASSLFPTGSNQPQHF
. TRBJ2-1 TRBD1 TRBV6-1 TGTGCCAGCAGCCGACAGGGGTCCAATGAGCAGTTCTTC CASSRQGSNEQFF
. TRBJ1-1 TRBD1 TRBV14 TGTGCCAGCAGCCAAACGGACAGGTGGAGCCGAGCTTTCTTT CASSQTDRWSRAFF
. TRBJ1-1 . TRBV19 TGTGCCAGTAGTTCTCACACACAGGACTGTGAAGCTTTCTTT CASSSHTQDCEAFF
. TRBJ2-7 . TRBV9 TGTGCCAGCAGCGTAGGGCAGACCTACGAGCAGTACTTC CASSVGQTYEQYF
once TRBJ2-2 TRBD1 TRBV29-1 TGCAGCGCTACAATAAGGACAGGGGGCGGGGAGCTGTTTTTT CSATIRTGGGELFF
. TRBJ1-5 TRBD1 TRBV5-3 TGTGCCAGAAGCAGATCAGGGGGAGGCAATCAGCCCCAGCATTTT CARSRSGGGNQPQHF
. TRBJ2-5 . TRBV5-6 TGTGCCAGCAGCCCAGGGAAGCAAGAGACCCAGTACTTC CASSPGKQETQYF
few TRBJ1-1 . TRBV5-1 TGCGCCAGCAGACCCGGGACATCCGGGCACTGTGAAGCTTTCTTT CASRPGTSGHCEAFF
. TRBJ2-1 . TRBV7-6 TGTGCCAGCAGCTTAGCCCCACCCATCATCTCGGGGGCGCCATACAATGAGCAGTTCTTC CASSLAPPIISGAPYNEQFF
. TRBJ1-5 TRBD1 TRBV5-4 TGTGCCAGCAGCAGCCGACAGGGGGCCTTGCAGCCCCAGCATTTT CASSSRQGALQPQHF
. TRBJ2-1 TRBD2 TRBV7-9 TGTGCCAGCAGCGGGGGGGACTCCTACAATGAGCAGTTCTTC CASSGGDSYNEQFF
. TRBJ1-6 TRBD1 TRBV2 TGTGCCAGCAGTGACTTATACCGGGACAGGGGATTGGATAATTCACCCCTCCACTTT CASSDLYRDRGLDNSPLHF
. TRBJ2-2 . TRBV19 TGTGCCAGTTCTACAGCCTCGGGGGGGGAGCTGTTTTTT CASSTASGGELFF
. TRBJ2-7 TRBD2 TRBV4-3 TGCGCCAGCAGCCCCTCGGCTAGCGGACTTTCCTACGAGCAGTACTTC CASSPSASGLSYEQYF
. TRBJ2-1 TRBD1 TRBV18 TGTGCCAGCTCACCCACCGGGACAGGGTCGGGCAATGAGCAGTTCTTC CASSPTGTGSGNEQFF
. TRBJ1-2 TRBD1 TRBV5-1 TGCGCCAGCAGCTACGGACAGGGCGAACGCTACACCTTC CASSYGQGERYTF
. TRBJ2-1 . TRBV7-2 TGTGCCAGCAGCCCCCAGCTCCCTAGGTCTCTATGCTCCTACAATGAGCAGTTCTTC CASSPQLPRSLCSYNEQFF
once TRBJ1-6 . TRBV19 TGTGCCAGTACGATGGGTTTCGGTTCACCCCTCCACTTT CASTMGFGSPLHF
. TRBJ1-1 . TRBV28 TGTGCCAGCAGTTTATGGGGGGAAATGAACACTGAAGCTTTCTTT CASSLWGEMNTEAFF
. TRBJ2-4 . TRBV6-4 TGTGCCAGCAGTGACGATGAGGGAGCTCAAATCCTCTCTCTAGCCAAAAACATTCAGTACTTC CASSDDEGAQILSLAKNIQYF